The 7 T cell receptor beta chains in this list originate from one sample, sequenced in a study of T cell changes during pregnancy in multiple sclerosis. This table comes from immunoSEQ multiplex PCR, and its TCRdb copy is limited to in-frame clones, with some not included. Among roughly 49,000 clones listed, roughly 92% were seen once. The sequencing here drew on CD4+ T cells from peripheral blood mononuclear cells, taken in the second trimester of pregnancy. The receptor set was obtained from a female donor in good health, enrolled as a control in a pregnancy study.

The genes are TRBV5-6 and TRBJ1-5; 11 positions agree with TRBD1. CDR3 length: 16 amino acids. CDR1 and CDR2 from the germline V gene are SGHDT and YYEEEE. V dropped 4 bases and J dropped 0; count of bases not matched to a gene: 3. DNA of the CDR3: TGTGCCAGCAGCCTGGGACAGGGGGTTAGCAATCAGCCCCAGCATTTT. Translated: CASSLGQGVSNQPQHF.

This chain links TRBV25-1 with TRBJ1-1, with D perhaps matching TRBD1 (6 bases). Looked up from germline, CDR1 is MGHDK and CDR2 is SYGVNS. The germline V and J ends were trimmed by 5 bases and 4 bases, with 20 bases remaining between them. CDR3 length: 16 amino acids. The CDR3 here is CASSPPLGQGITEAFF. DNA of the CDR3: TGTGCCAGCAGTCCTCCTCTTGGCCAGGGGATCACTGAAGCTTTCTTT.

The V call is TRBV29-1, the J call TRBJ2-5; 8 nucleotides line up with TRBD2. The ends lost 7 bases at V and 2 bases at J; junction bases unmatched: 9. The CDR3 spans 14 residues. Germline V gives CDR1 SQVTM, CDR2 ANQGSEA. Written as DNA, the CDR3 is TGCAGCGCCCGGGGGGCGGGGGGACAAGAGACCCAGTACTTC. Its protein product is CSARGAGGQETQYF.

The chain carries TRBV30 and TRBJ1-2; TRBD1 matches 8 bases. CDR3 length: 15 residues. Unmatched junction bases numbered 7, after V lost 4 bases and J lost 0 bases. The germline V gene encodes CDR1 GTSNPN and CDR2 SVGIG (reference sequence). CDR3 region: CAWIRDRSTNYGYTF. The CDR3 region has the DNA TGTGCCTGGATCCGGGACAGGTCGACTAACTATGGCTACACCTTC.

The table lists this clone with a few counts. J is TRBJ1-2 and V is TRBV6-6; tentative D call: TRBD1 (5 bases). From germline, CDR1 is MNHNY and CDR2 SVGAGI (reference sequence). The V end lost 5 bases, the J end lost 2 bases, and 9 bases lay between the germline ends. The CDR3 is made up of 13 amino acids. The CDR3 bases are TGTGCCAGCAGTGGGGGGTCAAACTATGGCTACACCTTC. Protein product: CASSGGSNYGYTF.

J is TRBJ1-5 and V is TRBV10-3; D not resolved. The ends were cut back, 0 bases at V and 3 bases at J, with 12 bases in the middle. Germline lookup yields CDR1 ENHRY and CDR2 SYGVKD. The CDR3 contains 16 residues. CDR3 protein: CAISESWYRDNQPQHF. The CDR3 DNA follows: TGTGCCATCAGTGAGTCGTGGTACAGAGACAATCAGCCCCAGCATTTT.

This clone was counted a few times. The chain employs TRBV28 and TRBJ1-2; 10 bases line up with TRBD1. CDR1 is MDHEN, CDR2 SYDVKM, per germline. CDR3 length equals 14 residues. The junction had 6 bases not matched to a gene; V was cut back by 6 bases and J by 5 bases. The CDR3 is CASSTGTGAYGYTF. The CDR3, as DNA: TGTGCCAGCAGCACCGGGACAGGGGCTTATGGCTACACCTTC.